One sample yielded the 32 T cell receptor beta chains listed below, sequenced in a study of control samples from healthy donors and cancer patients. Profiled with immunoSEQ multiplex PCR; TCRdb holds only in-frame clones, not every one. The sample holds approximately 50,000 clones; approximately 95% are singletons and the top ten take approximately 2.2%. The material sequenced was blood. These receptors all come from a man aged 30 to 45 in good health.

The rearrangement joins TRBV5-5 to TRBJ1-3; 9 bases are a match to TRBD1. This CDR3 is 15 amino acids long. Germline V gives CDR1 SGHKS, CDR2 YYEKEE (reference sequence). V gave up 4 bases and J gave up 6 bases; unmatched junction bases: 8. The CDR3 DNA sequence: TGTGCCAGCAGCCGGGGACAGGGAGTCTTAAACACCATATATTTT. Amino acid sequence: CASSRGQGVLNTIYF.

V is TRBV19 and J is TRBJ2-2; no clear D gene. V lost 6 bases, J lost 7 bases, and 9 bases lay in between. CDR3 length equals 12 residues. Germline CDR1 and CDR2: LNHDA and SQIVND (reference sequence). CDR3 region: CASRDPFGELFF. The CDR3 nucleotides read TGTGCCAGTAGGGACCCCTTCGGGGAGCTGTTTTTT. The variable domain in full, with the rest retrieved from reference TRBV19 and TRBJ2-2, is DGGITQSPKYLFRKEGQNVTLSCEQNLNHDAMYWYRQDPGQGLRLIYYSQIVNDFQKGDIAEGYSVSREKKESFPLTVTSAQKNPTAFYLCASRDPFGELFFGEGSRLTVL.

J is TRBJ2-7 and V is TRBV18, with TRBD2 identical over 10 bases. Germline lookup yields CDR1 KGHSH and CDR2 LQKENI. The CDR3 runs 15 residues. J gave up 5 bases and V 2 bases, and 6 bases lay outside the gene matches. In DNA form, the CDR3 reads TGTGCCAGCTCACCAACGAGCGGGAGGGCCGACGAGCAGTACTTC. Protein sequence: CASSPTSGRADEQYF. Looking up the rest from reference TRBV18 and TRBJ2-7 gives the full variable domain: NAGVMQNPRHLVRRRGQEARLRCSPMKGHSHVYWYRQLPEEGLKFMVYLQKENIIDESGMPKERFSAEFPKEGPSILRIQQVVRGDSAAYFCASSPTSGRADEQYFGPGTRLTVT.

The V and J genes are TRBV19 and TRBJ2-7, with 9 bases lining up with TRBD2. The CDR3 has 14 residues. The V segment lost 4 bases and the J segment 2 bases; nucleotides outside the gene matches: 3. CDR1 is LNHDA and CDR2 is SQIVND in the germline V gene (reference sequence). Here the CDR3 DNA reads TGTGCCAGTAGTAAAGCGGGAGGTACCTACGAGCAGTACTTC. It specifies CASSKAGGTYEQYF. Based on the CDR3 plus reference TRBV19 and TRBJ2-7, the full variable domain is DGGITQSPKYLFRKEGQNVTLSCEQNLNHDAMYWYRQDPGQGLRLIYYSQIVNDFQKGDIAEGYSVSREKKESFPLTVTSAQKNPTAFYLCASSKAGGTYEQYFGPGTRLTVT.

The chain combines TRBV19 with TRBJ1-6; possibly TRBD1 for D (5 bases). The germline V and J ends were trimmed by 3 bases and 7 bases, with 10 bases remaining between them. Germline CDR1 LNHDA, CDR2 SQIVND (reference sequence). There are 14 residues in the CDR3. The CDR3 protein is CASSIRAGNSPLHF. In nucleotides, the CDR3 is TGTGCCAGTAGTATCAGGGCTGGCAATTCACCCCTCCACTTT. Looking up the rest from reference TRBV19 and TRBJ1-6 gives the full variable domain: DGGITQSPKYLFRKEGQNVTLSCEQNLNHDAMYWYRQDPGQGLRLIYYSQIVNDFQKGDIAEGYSVSREKKESFPLTVTSAQKNPTAFYLCASSIRAGNSPLHFGNGTRLTVT.

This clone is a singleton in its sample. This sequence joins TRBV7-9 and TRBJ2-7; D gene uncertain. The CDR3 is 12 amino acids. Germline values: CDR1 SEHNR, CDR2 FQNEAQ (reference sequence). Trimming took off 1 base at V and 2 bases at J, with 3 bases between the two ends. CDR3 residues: CASSLGTYEQYF. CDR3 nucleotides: TGTGCCAGCAGCTTAGGTACCTACGAGCAGTACTTC.

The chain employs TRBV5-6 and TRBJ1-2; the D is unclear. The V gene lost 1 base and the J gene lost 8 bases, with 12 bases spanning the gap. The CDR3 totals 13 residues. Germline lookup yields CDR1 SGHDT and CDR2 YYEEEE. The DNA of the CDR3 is TGTGCCAGCAGCTTGTATAGTTCTATGGGCTACACCTTC. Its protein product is CASSLYSSMGYTF.

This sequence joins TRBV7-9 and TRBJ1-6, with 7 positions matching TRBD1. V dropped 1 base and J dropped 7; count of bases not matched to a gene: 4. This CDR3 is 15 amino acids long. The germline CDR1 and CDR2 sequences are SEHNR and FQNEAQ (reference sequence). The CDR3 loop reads CASSLEGAANSPLHF. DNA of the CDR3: TGTGCCAGCAGCTTAGAGGGGGCCGCGAATTCACCCCTCCACTTT. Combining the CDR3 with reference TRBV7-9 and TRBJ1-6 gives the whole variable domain DTGVSQNPRHKITKRGQNVTFRCDPISEHNRLYWYRQTLGQGPEFLTYFQNEAQLEKSRLLSDRFSAERPKGSFSTLEIQRTEQGDSAMYLCASSLEGAANSPLHFGNGTRLTVT.

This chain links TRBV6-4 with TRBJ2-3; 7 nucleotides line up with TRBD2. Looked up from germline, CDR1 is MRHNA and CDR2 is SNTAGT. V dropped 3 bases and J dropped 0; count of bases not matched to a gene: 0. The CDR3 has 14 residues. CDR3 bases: TGTGCCAGCAGTGAGCGGGAGAGCACAGATACGCAGTATTTT. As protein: CASSERESTDTQYF.

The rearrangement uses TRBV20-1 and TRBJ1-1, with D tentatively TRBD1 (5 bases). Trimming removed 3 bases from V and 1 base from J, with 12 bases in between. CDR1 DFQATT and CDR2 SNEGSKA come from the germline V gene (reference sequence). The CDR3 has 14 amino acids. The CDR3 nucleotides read TGCAGTGCTAGTTTTTTCCAGGGGAACACTGAAGCTTTCTTT. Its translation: CSASFFQGNTEAFF.

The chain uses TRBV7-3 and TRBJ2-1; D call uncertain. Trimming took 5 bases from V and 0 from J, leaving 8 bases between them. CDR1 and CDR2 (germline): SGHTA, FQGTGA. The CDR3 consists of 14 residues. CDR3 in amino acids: CASSLTNSYNEQFF. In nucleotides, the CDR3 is TGTGCCAGCAGCCTGACCAACTCCTACAATGAGCAGTTCTTC.

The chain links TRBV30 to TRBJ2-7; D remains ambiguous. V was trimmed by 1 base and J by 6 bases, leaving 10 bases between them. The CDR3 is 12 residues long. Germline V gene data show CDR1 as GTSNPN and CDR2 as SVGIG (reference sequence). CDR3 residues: CAWSESAVEQYF. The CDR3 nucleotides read TGTGCCTGGAGTGAGTCAGCAGTCGAGCAGTACTTC.

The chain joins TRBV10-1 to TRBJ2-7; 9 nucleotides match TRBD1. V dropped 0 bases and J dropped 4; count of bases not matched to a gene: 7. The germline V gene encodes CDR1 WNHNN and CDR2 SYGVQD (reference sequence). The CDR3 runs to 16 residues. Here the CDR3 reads CASSESMGQGPYEQYF. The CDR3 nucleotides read TGCGCCAGCAGTGAGTCGATGGGACAGGGACCTTACGAGCAGTACTTC.

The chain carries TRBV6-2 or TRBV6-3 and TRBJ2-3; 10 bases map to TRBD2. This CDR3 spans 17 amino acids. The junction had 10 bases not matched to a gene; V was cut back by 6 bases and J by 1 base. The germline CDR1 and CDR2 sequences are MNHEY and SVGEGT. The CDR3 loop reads CASSKGITSGGTDTQYF. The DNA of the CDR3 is TGTGCCAGCAGCAAGGGGATTACTAGCGGGGGCACAGATACGCAGTATTTT.

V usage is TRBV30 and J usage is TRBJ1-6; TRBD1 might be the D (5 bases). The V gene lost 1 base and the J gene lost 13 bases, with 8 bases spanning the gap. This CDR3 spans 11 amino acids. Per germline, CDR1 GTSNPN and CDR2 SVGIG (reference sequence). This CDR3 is CAWSGGGPLHF. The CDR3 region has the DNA TGTGCCTGGAGTGGGGGCGGGCCCCTCCACTTT.

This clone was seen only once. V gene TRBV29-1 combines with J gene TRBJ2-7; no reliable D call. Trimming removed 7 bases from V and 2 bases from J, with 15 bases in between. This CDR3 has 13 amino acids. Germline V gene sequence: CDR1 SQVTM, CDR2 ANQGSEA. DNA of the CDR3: TGCAGCGCCCTCCTTTCCCGGGCCTACGAGCAGTACTTC. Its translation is CSALLSRAYEQYF.

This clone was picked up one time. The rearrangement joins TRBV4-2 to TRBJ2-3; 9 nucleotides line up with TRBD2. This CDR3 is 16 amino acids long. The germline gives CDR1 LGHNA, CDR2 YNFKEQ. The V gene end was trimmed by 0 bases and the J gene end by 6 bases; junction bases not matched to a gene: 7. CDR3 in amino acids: CASSQDLAGGRDTQYF. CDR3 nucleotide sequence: TGTGCCAGCAGCCAAGATTTGGCGGGAGGGCGGGATACGCAGTATTTT.

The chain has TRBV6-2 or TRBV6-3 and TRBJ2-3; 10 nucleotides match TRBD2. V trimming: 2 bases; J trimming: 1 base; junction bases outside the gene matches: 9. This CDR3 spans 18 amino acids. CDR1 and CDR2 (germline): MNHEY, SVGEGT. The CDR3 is CASSYLAGAGVGTDTQYF. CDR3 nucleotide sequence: TGTGCCAGCAGTTACCTAGCGGGAGCTGGGGTTGGCACAGATACGCAGTATTTT.

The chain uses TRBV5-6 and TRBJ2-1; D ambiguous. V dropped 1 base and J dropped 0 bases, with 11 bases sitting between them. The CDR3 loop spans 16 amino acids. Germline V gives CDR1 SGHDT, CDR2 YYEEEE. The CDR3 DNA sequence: TGTGCCAGCAGCTTGCCGGGCCTGAGCTCCTACAATGAGCAGTTCTTC. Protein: CASSLPGLSSYNEQFF.

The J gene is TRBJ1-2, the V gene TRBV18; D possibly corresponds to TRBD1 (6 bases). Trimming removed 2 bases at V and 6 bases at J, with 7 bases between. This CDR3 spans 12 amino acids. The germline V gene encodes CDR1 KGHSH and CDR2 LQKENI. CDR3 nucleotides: TGTGCCAGCTCACCAACAGGGAATGGCTACACCTTC. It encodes CASSPTGNGYTF.

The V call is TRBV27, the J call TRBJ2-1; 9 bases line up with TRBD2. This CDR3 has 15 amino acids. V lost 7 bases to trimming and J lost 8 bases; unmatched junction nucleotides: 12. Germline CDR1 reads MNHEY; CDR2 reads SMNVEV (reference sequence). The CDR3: CASTPIAGVTDEQFF. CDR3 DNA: TGTGCCAGCACCCCTATAGCGGGAGTGACCGATGAGCAGTTCTTC.

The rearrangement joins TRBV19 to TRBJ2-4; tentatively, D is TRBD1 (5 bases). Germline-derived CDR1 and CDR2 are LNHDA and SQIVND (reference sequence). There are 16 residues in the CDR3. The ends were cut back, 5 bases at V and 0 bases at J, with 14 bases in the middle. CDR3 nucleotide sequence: TGTGCCAGTAGTTCCTCGACAGCCTTAGCCAAAAACATTCAGTACTTC. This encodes CASSSSTALAKNIQYF. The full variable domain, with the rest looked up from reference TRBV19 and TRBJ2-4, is DGGITQSPKYLFRKEGQNVTLSCEQNLNHDAMYWYRQDPGQGLRLIYYSQIVNDFQKGDIAEGYSVSREKKESFPLTVTSAQKNPTAFYLCASSSSTALAKNIQYFGAGTRLSVL.

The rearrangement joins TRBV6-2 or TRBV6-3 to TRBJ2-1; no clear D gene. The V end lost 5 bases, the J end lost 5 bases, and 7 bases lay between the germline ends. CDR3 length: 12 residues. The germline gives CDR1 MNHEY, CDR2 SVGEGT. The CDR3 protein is CASSLENNEQFF. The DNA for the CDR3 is TGTGCCAGCAGTCTCGAGAACAATGAGCAGTTCTTC.

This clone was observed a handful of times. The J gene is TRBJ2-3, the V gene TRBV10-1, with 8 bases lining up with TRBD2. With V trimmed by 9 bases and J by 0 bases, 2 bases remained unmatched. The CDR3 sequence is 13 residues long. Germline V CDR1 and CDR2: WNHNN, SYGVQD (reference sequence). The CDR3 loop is CASSGTSTDTQYF. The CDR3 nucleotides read TGCGCCAGTAGCGGGACTAGCACAGATACGCAGTATTTT.

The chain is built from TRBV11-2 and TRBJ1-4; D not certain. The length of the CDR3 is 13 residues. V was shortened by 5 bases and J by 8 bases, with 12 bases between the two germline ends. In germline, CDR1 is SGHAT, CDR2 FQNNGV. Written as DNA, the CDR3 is TGTGCCAGCAGCACTATAGAGGAAGAAAAACTGTTTTTT. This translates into CASSTIEEEKLFF.

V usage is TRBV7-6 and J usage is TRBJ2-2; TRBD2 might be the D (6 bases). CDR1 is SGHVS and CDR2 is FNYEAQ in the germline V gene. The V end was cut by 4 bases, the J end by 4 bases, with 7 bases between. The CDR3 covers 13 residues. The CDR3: CASSSGGTGELFF. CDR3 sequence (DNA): TGTGCCAGCAGCTCCGGGGGCACCGGGGAGCTGTTTTTT.

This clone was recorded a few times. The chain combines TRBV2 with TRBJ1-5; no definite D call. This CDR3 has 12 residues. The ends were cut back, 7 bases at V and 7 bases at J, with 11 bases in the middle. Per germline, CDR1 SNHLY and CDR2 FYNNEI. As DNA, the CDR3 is TGTGCCAGCACATCCACCGGGCAGCCCCAGCATTTT. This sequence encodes CASTSTGQPQHF.

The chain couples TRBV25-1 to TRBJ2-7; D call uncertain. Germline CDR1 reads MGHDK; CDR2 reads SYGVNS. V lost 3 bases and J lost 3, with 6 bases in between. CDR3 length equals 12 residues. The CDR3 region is CASSDSGYEQYF. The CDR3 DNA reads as TGTGCCAGCAGTGATTCGGGCTACGAGCAGTACTTC.

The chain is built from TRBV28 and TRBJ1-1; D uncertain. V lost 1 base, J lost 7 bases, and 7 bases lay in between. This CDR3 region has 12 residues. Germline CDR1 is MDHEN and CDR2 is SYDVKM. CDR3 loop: CASSLSAFEAFF. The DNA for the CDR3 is TGTGCCAGCAGTTTATCCGCTTTTGAAGCTTTCTTT.

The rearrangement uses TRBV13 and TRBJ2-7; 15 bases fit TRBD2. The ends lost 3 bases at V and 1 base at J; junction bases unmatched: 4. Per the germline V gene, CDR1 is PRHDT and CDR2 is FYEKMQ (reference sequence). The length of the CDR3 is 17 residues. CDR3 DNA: TGTGCCAGCAGCTTGGGACTAGCGGGAGGCCCTTCCTACGAGCAGTACTTC. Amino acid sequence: CASSLGLAGGPSYEQYF.

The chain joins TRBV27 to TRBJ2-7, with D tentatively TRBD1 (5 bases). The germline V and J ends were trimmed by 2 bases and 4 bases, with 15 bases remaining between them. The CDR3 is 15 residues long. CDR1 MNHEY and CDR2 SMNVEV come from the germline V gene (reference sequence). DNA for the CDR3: TGTGCCAGCAGTTTAAATGGGGCAGGCATATACGAGCAGTACTTC. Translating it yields CASSLNGAGIYEQYF.

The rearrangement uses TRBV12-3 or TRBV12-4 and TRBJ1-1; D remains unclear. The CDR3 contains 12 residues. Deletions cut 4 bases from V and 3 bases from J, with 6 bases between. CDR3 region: CASSSEYTEAFF. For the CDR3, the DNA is TGTGCCAGCAGTTCTGAATACACTGAAGCTTTCTTT.